The clone carrying this TCR beta chain was counted a single time. The record originates from a study of long-term antiretroviral therapy in people with HIV. Germline V CDR1 and CDR2: MGHDK, SYGVNS. Trimming cost V 5 bases and J 0 bases, with 11 bases left between them. This CDR3 spans 15 amino acids. The libraries were made with immunoSEQ v3.0 at survey level. Measured with immunoSEQ multiplex PCR; TCRdb has only the in-frame clones, and not every one. The sample lists roughly 11,000 clones; 60% to 75% were seen once. This TCR derives from a man in his forties with HIV. The rearrangement joins TRBV25-1 to TRBJ1-3; D unclear. The sequenced sample was unsorted PBMCs, obtained 3.1 years before starting antiretroviral therapy. The CDR3 region has the DNA TGTGCCAGCAGTCCCGACGGACTCTCTGGAAACACCATATATTTT. Translation: CASSPDGLSGNTIYF. Full variable domain (outside the CDR3, taken from reference TRBV25-1 and TRBJ1-3): EADIYQTPRYLVIGTGKKITLECSQTMGHDKMYWYQQDPGMELHLIHYSYGVNSTEKGDLSSESTVSRIRTEHFPLTLESARPSHTSQYLCASSPDGLSGNTIYFGEGSWLTVV.